The clone carrying this T cell receptor (beta chain) was found a few times. Its cognate antigen is unknown. The source of the sample is a study of T-cell memory formation after mild COVID-19. General study findings and limits: Clones that contracted from day 15 to 85 were balanced CD4/CD8, while later expanders leaned CD4+.

A single record per CDR3 protein comes from TCRdb applying MiXCR to the 5' RACE reads. The sample records about 190,000 distinct CDR3 sequences, 15% to 20% being singletons. This CDR3 is built from 15 residues. Trimming left V 1 base short and J 7 bases short, with 13 bases between. The germline CDR1 and CDR2 sequences are LNHNV and YYDKDF (reference sequence). This receptor was identified in an adult woman who had mild COVID-19 (a few samples of this study predate the infection). Cell type and time point are not known. This sequence joins TRBV15 and TRBJ1-4; TRBD1 is a possible D gene (5 bases). The sample consisted of PBMCs or a T cell subset sorted from them (not recorded which). CDR3 sequence reads: CATSRAKGRGEKLFF. The CDR3 region has the DNA TGTGCCACCAGCAGAGCAAAGGGGCGGGGTGAAAAACTGTTTTTT.